This T cell receptor beta chain was sequenced for a study of blood T cell repertoires in COVID-19. There are 12 residues in the CDR3. V was cut by 2 bases and J by 5 bases, with 5 bases left in between. In germline, CDR1 is SGHNT, CDR2 YYREEE (reference sequence). Produced via immunoSEQ multiplex PCR; TCRdb's table is partial and in-frame only. The repertoire includes a few hundred thousand clones, about 83% of them detected once, and under 3% sits in the top ten. The chain links TRBV5-4 to TRBJ2-1; D remains unclear. This sequence originates from a man in his forties or fifties with active or convalescent COVID-19. Sequencing was done on a sample of peripheral blood. In nucleotides, the CDR3 is TGTGCCAGCAGCTTCGACAACAATGAGCAGTTCTTC. Translating it yields CASSFDNNEQFF. The whole variable domain, filled in from reference TRBV5-4 and TRBJ2-1, reads ETGVTQSPTHLIKTRGQQVTLRCSSQSGHNTVSWYQQALGQGPQFIFQYYREEENGRGNFPPRFSGLQFPNYSSELNVNALELDDSALYLCASSFDNNEQFFGPGTRLTVL.